This entry concerns a single T cell receptor (beta chain). This CDR3 has 15 amino acids. Germline CDR1 and CDR2: MDHEN and SYDVKM. Between the trimmed V and J ends, which lost 5 bases and 5 bases, there was a span of 18 bases. In the original analysis: Scientists estimated how many nucleated cells there were by amplifying reference gene primers. Generated by immunoSEQ multiplex PCR, the TCRdb table keeps only in-frame clones and is missing some. D and trimming were read from the DNA, whereas the V and J calls and clone size are those reported in that table. The profile covers about 160,000 clones, with about 88% appearing a single time and 5.4% taken by the ten largest. The Seattle site enrolled patients during active infection and followed them longitudinally. These data come from a study of blood T cell repertoires in COVID-19. Study-wide context: Specimens from acute and convalescent COVID-19 originated in the United States, Italy and Spain. PBMCs, B-cell-depleted T cells, or T cells provided the cDNA or gDNA that made up the material.

This TCR was recovered from a woman in her forties or fifties with COVID-19, enrolled during active disease. The chain recombines TRBV28 with TRBJ1-2, with a tentative D call TRBD1 (6 bases). Sample: peripheral blood. The CDR3 nucleotides read TGTGCCAGCAGTAAAAGTCAGGGGATTCAGTATGGCTACACCTTC. This codes for CASSKSQGIQYGYTF.